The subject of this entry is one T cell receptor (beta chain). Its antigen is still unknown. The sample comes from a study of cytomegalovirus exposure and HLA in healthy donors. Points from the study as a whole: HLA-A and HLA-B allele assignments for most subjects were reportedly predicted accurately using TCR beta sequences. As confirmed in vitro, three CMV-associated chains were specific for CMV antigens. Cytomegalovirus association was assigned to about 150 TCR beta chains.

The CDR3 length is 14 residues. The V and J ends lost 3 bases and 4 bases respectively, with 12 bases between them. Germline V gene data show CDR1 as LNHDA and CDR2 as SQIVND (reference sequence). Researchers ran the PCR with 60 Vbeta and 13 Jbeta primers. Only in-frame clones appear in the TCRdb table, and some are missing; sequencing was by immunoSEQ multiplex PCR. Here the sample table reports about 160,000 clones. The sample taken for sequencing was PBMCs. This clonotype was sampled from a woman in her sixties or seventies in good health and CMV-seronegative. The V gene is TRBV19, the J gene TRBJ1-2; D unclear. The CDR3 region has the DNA TGTGCCAGTAGTATGACACCGCACAGCTATGGCTACACCTTC. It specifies CASSMTPHSYGYTF.